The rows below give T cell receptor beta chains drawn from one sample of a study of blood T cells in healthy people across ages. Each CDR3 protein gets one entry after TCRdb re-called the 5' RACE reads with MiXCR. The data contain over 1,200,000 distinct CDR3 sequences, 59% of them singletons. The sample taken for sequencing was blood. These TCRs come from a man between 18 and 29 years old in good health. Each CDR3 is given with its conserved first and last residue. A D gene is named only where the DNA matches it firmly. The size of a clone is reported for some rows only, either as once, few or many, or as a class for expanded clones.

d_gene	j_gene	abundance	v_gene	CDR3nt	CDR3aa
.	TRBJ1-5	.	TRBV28	TGTGCCAGCAGTTTGGGTTCAGGACAGCCCCAGCATTTT	CASSLGSGQPQHF
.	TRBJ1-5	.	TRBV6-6	TGTGCCACCACCGAACACTCCCATAATCAGCCCCAGCATTTT	CATTEHSHNQPQHF
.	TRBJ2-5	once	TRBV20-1	TGCAGCGCCCAGGCCGGGGCCAAAGAGACCCAGTACTTC	CSAQAGAKETQYF
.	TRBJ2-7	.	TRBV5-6	TGTGCCAGCAGCTTCGAGGACCAAAGCTACGAGCAGTACTTC	CASSFEDQSYEQYF
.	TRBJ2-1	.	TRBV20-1	TGCAGTGCTAGAGGACTCAGGTCCGCTCCCGATTACAATGAGCAGTTCTTC	CSARGLRSAPDYNEQFF
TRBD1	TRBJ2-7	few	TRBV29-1	TGCAGCGTCGCCGACAGGGGGTACGAGCAGTACTTC	CSVADRGYEQYF
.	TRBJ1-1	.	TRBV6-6	TGTGCCAGCAGGAAGGGGCTGGGAAGGTTTGAAGCTTTCTTT	CASRKGLGRFEAFF
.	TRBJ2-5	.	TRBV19	TGTGCCAGTGGGGGACGGGGTGAGACCCAGTACTTC	CASGGRGETQYF
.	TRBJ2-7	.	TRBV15	TGTGCCACCAGCAGAGATAGGGACGAGCAGTACTTC	CATSRDRDEQYF
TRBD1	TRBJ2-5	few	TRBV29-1	TGCAGCGTTGAGACAGGGTCAGAGACCCAGTACTTC	CSVETGSETQYF
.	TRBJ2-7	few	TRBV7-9	TGTGCCAGCAGCTTAGATGGCGCCAGGGCGACGGAGCAGTACTTC	CASSLDGARATEQYF
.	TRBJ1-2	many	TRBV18	TGTGCCAGCAGTCCAACAGAGAACTATGGCTACACCTTC	CASSPTENYGYTF
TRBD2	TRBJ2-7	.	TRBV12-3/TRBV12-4	TGTGCCAGCAGTTTAGGGGGACTAGCGGGTACCTGCGAGCAGTACTTC	CASSLGGLAGTCEQYF
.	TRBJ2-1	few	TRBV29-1	TGCAGCCTCCCCGGGGAGGAGCAGTTCTTC	CSLPGEEQFF
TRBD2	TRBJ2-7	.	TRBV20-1	TGCAGTGCTAGAGATTTAGCGGGCAACTACGAGCAGTACTTC	CSARDLAGNYEQYF
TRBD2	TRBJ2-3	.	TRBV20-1	TGCAGTGCTAGAGGGGCGGGAGGGACGCAGTATTTT	CSARGAGGTQYF
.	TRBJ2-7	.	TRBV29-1	TGCAGCGTTGAAGATCCTGGGGAGCAGTACTTC	CSVEDPGEQYF
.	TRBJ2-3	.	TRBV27	TGTGCCAGCAGCCTCCGGCAGGGTGTCAGTCCGTATTTT	CASSLRQGVSPYF
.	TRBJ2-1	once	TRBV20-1	TGCAGTGCTAGCGAAGGCTACAATGAGCAGTTCTTC	CSASEGYNEQFF
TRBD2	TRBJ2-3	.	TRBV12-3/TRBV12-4	TGTGCCAGCAGTTCCCCTAGCGGGAGGTCGGATACGCAGTATTTT	CASSSPSGRSDTQYF
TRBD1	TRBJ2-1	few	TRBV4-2	TGTGCCAGCAGCTCATTAGGACAGGGGAAAGAGAATGAGCAGTTCTTC	CASSSLGQGKENEQFF
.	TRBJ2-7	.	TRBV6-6	TGTGCCAGCAGTTACGGCCTCCAGTACGAGCAGTACTTC	CASSYGLQYEQYF
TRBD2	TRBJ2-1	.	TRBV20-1	TGCAGTGCTAGGGCCCTACTAGCGGGAGAGCAGTTCTTC	CSARALLAGEQFF
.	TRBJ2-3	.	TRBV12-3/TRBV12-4	TGTGCCAGCAGCTGGACAGTCACAGATACGCAGTATTTT	CASSWTVTDTQYF
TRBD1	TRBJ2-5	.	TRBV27	TGTGCCAGCAGTTTTTGGTCCCGGGACAGCCAAGAGACCCAGTACTTC	CASSFWSRDSQETQYF
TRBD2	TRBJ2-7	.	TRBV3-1	TGTGCCAGCAGCCCACATCTTAAAGCGGGAGAGGACCACGAGCAGTACTTC	CASSPHLKAGEDHEQYF